Listed below are T cell receptor beta chains from one sample, sequenced in a study of T cells in Graves' hyperthyroidism and ophthalmopathy. TCRdb re-called the multiplex PCR reads through MiXCR, storing one row per CDR3 protein. The sample comprises 350,000 to 400,000 distinct CDR3 sequences, about 15% of which are singletons, and 32% rests with the top ten. Material: blood. The source of these receptors is a young woman with Graves' hyperthyroidism. Both conserved end residues are part of each CDR3. D genes are given only for firm matches. A clone size is listed for some rows: how often the clone was seen (once, few, many), or a class if it is expanded.

j_call,clone_size,v_call,d_call,cdr3_aa,cdr3_nt
TRBJ2-4,few,TRBV15,NA,CATGGDLAKNIQYF,TGTGCCACCGGTGGGGACCTAGCCAAAAACATTCAGTACTTC
TRBJ1-5,NA,TRBV2,TRBD1,CASSEQGALLNQPQHF,TGTGCCAGCAGTGAACAGGGGGCCCTTCTAAATCAGCCCCAGCATTTT
TRBJ2-2,NA,TRBV29-1,TRBD2,CSVTRAGGVKLFF,TGCAGCGTCACCCGTGCGGGGGGCGTAAAGCTGTTTTTT
TRBJ1-1,NA,TRBV19,NA,CASSIQLSNTEAFF,TGTGCCAGTAGTATACAGCTATCGAACACTGAAGCTTTCTTT
TRBJ2-3,many,TRBV28,NA,CASSLGNMFSTDTQYF,TGTGCCAGCAGTTTGGGGAACATGTTTAGCACAGATACGCAGTATTTT
TRBJ1-2,many,TRBV3-1,NA,CASSQEGGYTF,TGTGCCAGCAGCCAAGAGGGTGGCTACACCTTC
TRBJ1-1,NA,TRBV19,NA,CASSIITGSLNTEAFF,TGTGCCAGTAGTATCATAACCGGGTCATTAAACACTGAAGCTTTCTTT
TRBJ2-7,many,TRBV12-3/TRBV12-4,NA,CASSLAPDSYYEQYF,TGTGCCAGCAGTTTGGCCCCCGACAGTTACTACGAGCAGTACTTC
TRBJ2-2,many,TRBV9,NA,CASSERESDTGELFF,TGTGCCAGCAGCGAGAGGGAATCGGACACCGGGGAGCTGTTTTTT
TRBJ2-1,many,TRBV27,NA,CASSFSGLPYNEQFF,TGTGCCAGCAGTTTTTCAGGCCTACCCTACAATGAGCAGTTCTTC
TRBJ2-7,many,TRBV3-1,TRBD1,CASSQGWSSGTGVYEQYF,TGTGCCAGCAGCCAAGGATGGTCTTCCGGGACAGGAGTCTACGAGCAGTACTTC
TRBJ2-3,NA,TRBV29-1,NA,CSPRDQTCTDTQYF,TGCAGCCCTCGGGACCAGACTTGCACAGATACGCAGTATTTT
TRBJ2-2,NA,TRBV5-1,NA,CASSSFDANTGELFF,TGCGCCAGCAGCTCATTCGACGCGAACACCGGGGAGCTGTTTTTT
TRBJ2-7,NA,TRBV28,NA,CASSLILGYSSYEQYF,TGTGCCAGCAGTTTAATCCTTGGGTACAGCTCCTACGAGCAGTACTTC
TRBJ1-4,few,TRBV6-6,TRBD1,CASSYRGLNEKLFF,TGTGCCAGCAGTTACAGGGGGCTGAATGAAAAACTGTTTTTT
TRBJ2-5,few,TRBV29-1,NA,CSVGFLETQYF,TGCAGCGTTGGTTTCTTGGAGACCCAGTACTTC
TRBJ2-5,many,TRBV2,NA,CASSRDFQETQYF,TGTGCCAGCAGTAGGGACTTCCAAGAGACCCAGTACTTC
TRBJ1-5,many,TRBV6-1,NA,CASGGYSNQPQHF,TGTGCCAGCGGGGGCTACAGCAATCAGCCCCAGCATTTT
TRBJ2-7,once,TRBV29-1,NA,CSVTTNTGHEQYF,TGCAGCGTTACCACGAACACAGGGCACGAGCAGTACTTC
TRBJ2-2,many,TRBV5-6,TRBD2,CASSYGLAGGTGELFF,TGTGCCAGCAGCTATGGACTAGCGGGAGGGACCGGGGAGCTGTTTTTT
TRBJ1-6,few,TRBV4-1,NA,CASSLSSSYNSPLHF,TGCGCCAGCAGCCTAAGCAGCTCCTATAATTCACCCCTCCACTTT
TRBJ1-1,many,TRBV3-1,NA,CASSTIMNTEAFF,TGTGCCAGCAGCACAATAATGAACACTGAAGCTTTCTTT
TRBJ2-7,few,TRBV7-9,NA,CASSTSGDWSYEQYF,TGTGCCAGCAGCACGTCGGGGGATTGGTCCTACGAGCAGTACTTC
TRBJ2-5,NA,TRBV3-1,TRBD2,CASSHASSGTQYF,TGTGCCAGCAGCCACGCGTCTAGCGGGACCCAGTACTTC
TRBJ1-5,few,TRBV7-2,NA,CASSLSPLGWDQPQHF,TGTGCCAGCAGCTTGAGCCCCCTAGGGTGGGATCAGCCCCAGCATTTT
TRBJ1-1,few,TRBV24-1,NA,CATSDLGGAEAFF,TGTGCCACCAGTGATTTGGGGGGGGCTGAAGCTTTCTTT
TRBJ1-4,few,TRBV29-1,NA,CSVRDVEKLFF,TGCAGCGTCCGGGACGTAGAAAAACTGTTTTTT
TRBJ2-1,many,TRBV18,TRBD1,CASSPPTGGPEQFF,TGTGCCAGCTCACCACCCACAGGGGGCCCGGAGCAGTTCTTC
TRBJ1-2,NA,TRBV29-1,NA,CSVDRMTNGYTF,TGCAGCGTTGACCGTATGACAAACGGCTACACCTTC
TRBJ2-5,many,TRBV5-1,NA,CASSLEGLQETQYF,TGCGCCAGCAGCTTGGAGGGCCTCCAAGAGACCCAGTACTTC
TRBJ1-3,many,TRBV3-1,NA,CASSQELGTGNTIYF,TGTGCCAGCAGCCAAGAGCTAGGGACTGGAAACACCATATATTTT
TRBJ2-7,NA,TRBV5-1,TRBD1,CASSWVGTGFEQYF,TGCGCCAGCAGCTGGGTCGGGACAGGGTTCGAGCAGTACTTC
TRBJ2-1,many,TRBV2,TRBD2,CASSGGRRYNEQFF,TGTGCCAGCAGTGGCGGGAGGAGGTACAATGAGCAGTTCTTC
TRBJ2-7,many,TRBV7-2,NA,CASSPSRGSTYEQYF,TGTGCCAGCAGCCCTTCACGAGGCAGTACCTACGAGCAGTACTTC
TRBJ2-7,many,TRBV18,NA,CASRPPRGSEEQYF,TGTGCCAGCCGCCCCCCCCGGGGATCGGAAGAGCAGTACTTC
TRBJ2-5,many,TRBV3-1,NA,CASSQGGGQETQYF,TGTGCCAGCAGCCAAGGGGGAGGCCAAGAGACCCAGTACTTC
TRBJ2-1,many,TRBV11-2,TRBD2,CASSPGTSGDNEQFF,TGTGCCAGCAGCCCGGGGACTAGCGGCGACAATGAGCAGTTCTTC
TRBJ2-7,many,TRBV7-2,NA,CASSPSGSSYEQYF,TGTGCCAGCAGCCCGAGCGGATCCTCCTACGAGCAGTACTTC
TRBJ2-1,NA,TRBV19,TRBD2,CASLAGVPNEQFF,TGTGCCAGTCTAGCGGGAGTTCCCAATGAGCAGTTCTTC
TRBJ1-1,NA,TRBV19,NA,CASTGLYTEAFF,TGTGCCAGTACCGGGTTGTACACTGAAGCTTTCTTT
TRBJ2-5,many,TRBV30,NA,CAWSPWEETQYF,TGTGCCTGGAGTCCCTGGGAAGAGACCCAGTACTTC